This T cell receptor (beta chain) was sequenced for a study of blood T cell repertoires in COVID-19. TCRdb's copy holds only in-frame clones and misses some; the assay was immunoSEQ multiplex PCR. The sample consists of roughly 100,000 clones, roughly 90% of them appearing once. Germline V CDR1 and CDR2: MDHEN, SYDVKM. This CDR3 is 15 amino acids long. V trimming: 5 bases; J trimming: 6 bases; junction bases outside the gene matches: 9. The V and J genes are TRBV28 and TRBJ1-4; 7 positions agree with TRBD1. The material sequenced was peripheral blood. The clonotype originates from a human donor with COVID-19, enrolled during active disease. The donor label of this sample is uncertain. CDR3: CASSPLTGNDEKLFF. Written as DNA, the CDR3 is TGTGCCAGCAGTCCGTTGACAGGGAATGATGAAAAACTGTTTTTT.